The 20 T cell receptor beta chains below all came from one sample that was sequenced in a study of T-cell reconstitution after alpha-beta-depleted transplantation in children. A TCRbeta library incorporating unique molecular identifiers was prepared. A single record per CDR3 protein comes from TCRdb applying MiXCR to the PCR reads. The table has 400,000 to 500,000 distinct CDR3 sequences, roughly a tenth seen once. The sample here was PBMCs from the stem cell graft donor, taken from the stem cell graft. The receptors were gathered from a human donor who donated a stem cell graft to a child with acute myeloid leukemia.

This clonotype has ten or more counts. This chain uses TRBV6-5 with TRBJ2-1; TRBD2 might be the D (5 bases). CDR3 length: 15 residues. The germline gives CDR1 MNHEY, CDR2 SVGAGI. V gave up 6 bases and J gave up 1 base, with 13 bases separating them. CDR3 residues: CASRRVGRSYNEQFF. The CDR3 nucleotides read TGTGCCAGCAGACGGGTGGGGAGATCCTACAATGAGCAGTTCTTC.

Only a few counts were recorded for this clonotype. The rearrangement joins TRBV27 to TRBJ2-1; 10 nucleotides match TRBD2. Germline CDR1 and CDR2: MNHEY and SMNVEV (reference sequence). J lost 10 bases, V lost 3 bases, and 9 bases had no gene match. This CDR3 has 15 residues. The CDR3 sequence is CASSLDASGGTEQFF. The CDR3 coding sequence is TGTGCCAGCAGTTTGGATGCTAGCGGGGGTACGGAGCAGTTCTTC.

Remarks on this clonotype: It may be a read error: a sequence one base away is much more abundant. The genes are TRBV7-8 and TRBJ2-2, with TRBD1 as a possible D gene (6 bases). The germline V gene encodes CDR1 SGHVS and CDR2 FQNEAQ. V gave up 5 bases and J gave up 4 bases, with 20 bases separating them. This CDR3 region has 17 residues. The CDR3 nucleotides read TGTGCCAGCAGCAAACGACGGACAGCTTTTTCCACCGGGGAGCTGTTTTTT. This codes for CASSKRRTAFSTGELFF. Full variable domain (missing parts from reference TRBV7-8 and TRBJ2-2): GAGVSQSPRYKVAKRGQDVALRCDPISGHVSLFWYQQALGQGPEFLTYFQNEAQLDKSGLPSDRFFAERPEGSVSTLKIQRTQQEDSAVYLCASSKRRTAFSTGELFFGEGSRLTVL.

This clonotype was observed a handful of times. The genes are TRBV4-2 and TRBJ2-7; 7 nucleotides line up with TRBD2. This CDR3 is 12 amino acids long. The V gene's germline CDR1 is LGHNA and CDR2 YNFKEQ. J lost 6 bases, V lost 4 bases, and 3 bases had no gene match. Here the CDR3 reads CASSPGGSEQYF. The CDR3 nucleotides are TGTGCCAGCAGCCCCGGGGGGAGCGAGCAGTACTTC.

The table lists this clonotype with a few counts. The V call is TRBV10-3, the J call TRBJ1-1, with TRBD1 as a possible D gene (5 bases). The germline CDR1 and CDR2 sequences are ENHRY and SYGVKD. V lost 6 bases and J lost 1, with 12 bases in between. The CDR3 is 14 amino acids. The CDR3 reads CAISRGEGNTEAFF. The CDR3 coding sequence is TGTGCCATCAGCCGGGGGGAGGGGAACACTGAAGCTTTCTTT.

This clonotype was picked up many times. CDR3 nucleotide sequence: TGCAGCGTACTTGAGGACTATGGCTACACCTTC. Translated: CSVLEDYGYTF. J is TRBJ1-2 and V is TRBV29-1; D not resolved. The CDR3 extends over 11 amino acids. Germline V gives CDR1 SQVTM, CDR2 ANQGSEA. The V gene lost 6 bases and the J gene lost 3 bases, with 8 bases spanning the gap.

This clonotype came up a few times. V gene TRBV5-1 combines with J gene TRBJ2-1; TRBD1 agrees at 8 bases. CDR3 length: 16 amino acids. J was trimmed by 3 bases and V by 3 bases; bases with no gene match: 8. Germline V CDR1 and CDR2: SGHRS, YFSETQ. The CDR3 DNA reads as TGCGCCAGCAGCTCCGGACAGGGAAGGGGCTACAATGAGCAGTTCTTC. It encodes CASSSGQGRGYNEQFF. Supplemented by reference TRBV5-1 and TRBJ2-1, the full variable domain reads KAGVTQTPRYLIKTRGQQVTLSCSPISGHRSVSWYQQTPGQGLQFLFEYFSETQRNKGNFPGRFSGRQFSNSRSEMNVSTLELGDSALYLCASSSGQGRGYNEQFFGPGTRLTVL.

The chain joins TRBV28 to TRBJ2-5; D not certain. With 9 bases removed from V and 5 bases from J, the gap between germline ends came to 16 bases. The germline CDR1 and CDR2 sequences are MDHEN and SYDVKM. The CDR3 runs 13 residues. DNA for the CDR3: TGTGCCAGGAGCCCCGAGGTCCGGGAGACCCAGTACTTC. Translated, it gives CARSPEVRETQYF. Complete variable domain (other parts from reference TRBV28 and TRBJ2-5): DVKVTQSSRYLVKRTGEKVFLECVQDMDHENMFWYRQDPGLGLRLIYFSYDVKMKEKGDIPEGYSVSREKKERFSLILESASTNQTSMYLCARSPEVRETQYFGPGTRLLVL.

This chain uses TRBV12-3 or TRBV12-4 with TRBJ2-1; TRBD2 matches 12 bases. J gave up 3 bases and V 7 bases, and 4 bases lay outside the gene matches. The CDR3 spans 15 residues. CDR3 nucleotide sequence: TGTGCCAGCAAAAAACTAGCGGGGGGCTACAATGAGCAGTTCTTC. Translating gives CASKKLAGGYNEQFF.

The J gene is TRBJ2-7, the V gene TRBV5-1; TRBD1 aligns across 12 bases. Germline assignment: CDR1 SGHRS and CDR2 YFSETQ. The CDR3 is 15 residues long. V was clipped by 4 bases and J by 7 bases; unmatched bases: 9. The CDR3 nucleotides are TGCGCCAGCAGCGCACGGGACAGGGGGCCAGAGGAGCAGTACTTC. It yields the protein CASSARDRGPEEQYF.

This clonotype appeared a few times. The genes are TRBV27 and TRBJ2-7; the match to TRBD1 covers 9 bases. The CDR3 consists of 15 residues. Trimming took 6 bases from V and 1 from J; bases not matched to a gene: 7. Looked up from germline, CDR1 is MNHEY and CDR2 is SMNVEV (reference sequence). The CDR3 reads CASSPWGQGSYEQYF. CDR3 in DNA: TGTGCCAGCAGCCCGTGGGGACAGGGATCCTACGAGCAGTACTTC.

This chain connects TRBV5-1 to TRBJ2-7; D call uncertain. V lost 2 bases and J 7 bases, leaving 10 bases between the germline ends. From germline, CDR1 is SGHRS and CDR2 YFSETQ. CDR3 length: 12 residues. The CDR3: CASSFPMGEQYV. In DNA, the CDR3 is TGCGCCAGCAGCTTTCCCATGGGGGAGCAGTACGTC.

This clonotype has at least ten counts. The rearrangement links TRBV15 to TRBJ2-5, with TRBD1 as a possible D gene (5 bases). CDR3 size: 15 residues. Trimming stripped 3 bases from V and 4 bases from J, with 15 bases between. Germline V gene lookup returns CDR1 LNHNV and CDR2 YYDKDF (reference sequence). The DNA for the CDR3 is TGTGCCACCAGCAGCGAAAGGGGCGGATCAGAGACCCAGTACTTC. Protein: CATSSERGGSETQYF.

This chain joins TRBV3-1 and TRBJ2-7; 7 bases match TRBD2. Germline assignment: CDR1 LGHDT and CDR2 YNNKEL (reference sequence). The ends lost 1 base at V and 6 bases at J; junction bases unmatched: 12. The CDR3 has 16 residues. This CDR3 reads CASSQARRGSGGEQYV. CDR3 bases: TGTGCCAGCAGCCAAGCAAGGAGGGGCTCGGGGGGCGAGCAGTACGTC.

The V call is TRBV7-2, the J call TRBJ1-2; D is uncertain. V lost 5 bases and J 5 bases, leaving 12 bases between the germline ends. CDR3 length equals 13 residues. Germline V gene data show CDR1 as SGHTA and CDR2 as FQGNSA. The CDR3 region is CASSQNSPYGYTF. CDR3 coding DNA: TGTGCCAGCAGCCAAAACAGCCCGTATGGCTACACCTTC.

This clonotype was observed many times. The V and J genes are TRBV27 and TRBJ2-1; 9 bases are a match to TRBD1. J gave up 10 bases and V 2 bases, and 6 bases lay outside the gene matches. This CDR3 comprises 14 residues. Germline assignment: CDR1 MNHEY and CDR2 SMNVEV (reference sequence). The chain's CDR3 is CASSLRTGAPEQFF. Written as DNA, the CDR3 is TGTGCCAGCAGTTTACGGACAGGGGCCCCCGAGCAGTTCTTC.

This clonotype was detected many times. This chain connects TRBV9 to TRBJ2-1; either TRBD1 or TRBD2 may supply D (5 bases each). Germline values: CDR1 SGDLS, CDR2 YYNGEE. This CDR3 has 15 residues. V lost 2 bases to trimming and J lost 9 bases, with 18 bases between them. This CDR3 is CASSVGTAVWTEQFF. CDR3 nucleotides: TGTGCCAGCAGCGTCGGGACCGCGGTGTGGACTGAGCAGTTCTTC. The full variable domain, its missing parts supplied by reference TRBV9 and TRBJ2-1, is DSGVTQTPKHLITATGQRVTLRCSPRSGDLSVYWYQQSLDQGLQFLIQYYNGEERAKGNILERFSAQQFPDLHSELNLSSLELGDSALYFCASSVGTAVWTEQFFGPGTRLTVL.

This clonotype has more than one count but fewer than ten. The chain has TRBV7-2 and TRBJ1-1; D not certain. The CDR3 has 13 residues. Trimming removed 1 base at V and 8 bases at J, with 11 bases between. Per the germline V gene, CDR1 is SGHTA and CDR2 is FQGNSA. The chain's CDR3 is CASSLGSGREAFF. Here the CDR3 DNA reads TGTGCCAGCAGCTTAGGATCGGGCAGAGAAGCTTTCTTT.

A note on this clonotype: A much bigger clone sits one base away, suggesting this may be a read error. The chain has TRBV7-2 and TRBJ1-6, with D perhaps matching TRBD1 (6 bases). Looked up from germline, CDR1 is SGHTA and CDR2 is FQGNSA. This CDR3 has 13 residues. The CDR3 sequence: CAGSPQHGGPLHF. The CDR3 nucleotides read TGTGCCGGCAGCCCGCAGCACGGGGGCCCCCTCCACTTT.

A word on this clonotype: A much larger clone differs by one base, so this may be a read error. The V call is TRBV7-3, the J call TRBJ2-1; 11 bases are a match to TRBD1. CDR1 and CDR2 (germline): SGHTA, FQGTGA. The length of the CDR3 is 13 residues. Trimming removed 4 bases from V and 8 bases from J; junction bases left unmatched: 1. The CDR3: CASSWTGGDEQFF. DNA of the CDR3: TGTGCCAGCAGCTGGACAGGGGGCGATGAGCAGTTCTTC.